This TCR beta chain is from a study of T cell responses to AZD1222 COVID-19 vaccine. The V end was cut by 4 bases, the J end by 0 bases, with 13 bases between. The CDR3 runs to 15 residues. Germline CDR1 and CDR2: MNHEY and SVGAGI. The study's findings and limits: Spike-specific TCR breadth and depth went up after people got two AZD1222 doses. Of the AZD1222 recipients, only 5 to 7 were seropositive at baseline.

For this clone: The antigen remains unidentified.

Repertoires were generated with immunoSEQ multiplex PCR, while TCRdb's copy carries only in-frame clones and drops some. This table has 110,000 or so clones, roughly 91% appearing once. The chain employs TRBV6-5 and TRBJ2-7, with D possibly matching TRBD1 (6 bases). The sequence was obtained from an adult who received the AZD1222 COVID-19 vaccine. The sequencing here drew on peripheral blood, taken 28 days after the second AZD1222 dose. This CDR3 is CASSSLRGSSYEQYF. CDR3 bases: TGTGCCAGCAGTTCACTGAGGGGGAGCTCCTACGAGCAGTACTTC.